These 8 T cell receptor beta chains originate from one sample sequenced in a study of T cell changes during pregnancy in multiple sclerosis. Data came from immunoSEQ multiplex PCR; TCRdb stores just in-frame clones and leaves some out. Among approximately 23,000 clones listed, about 90% were seen once. The sequenced sample was CD4+ T cells from peripheral blood mononuclear cells, obtained in the third trimester of pregnancy. The origin of the receptors is a female donor in good health, enrolled as a control in a pregnancy study.

On this clone itself: Sequence at one end of the junction differs from germline and may be a read error. The genes are TRBV9 and TRBJ2-4; 13 bases are a match to TRBD2. This CDR3 is 15 amino acids long. Germline values: CDR1 SGDLS, CDR2 YYNGEE. In nucleotides, the CDR3 is TGTGCCAGCAGCGTAGGCGGGACTAGCGGGGCGGAAGTAGTGTTC. Its protein product is CASSVGGTSGAEVVF.

The gene calls are TRBV19 and TRBJ1-2, with D possibly TRBD1 on 6 matching bases. CDR1 and CDR2 (germline): LNHDA, SQIVND (reference sequence). This CDR3 contains 15 residues. V lost 3 bases and J lost 2, with 13 bases in between. DNA of the CDR3: TGTGCCAGTAGTATCCTGACAGGAGTAAACTATGGCTACACCTTC. Translating gives CASSILTGVNYGYTF.

The V gene is TRBV5-1, the J gene TRBJ1-6; no clear D. The CDR3 has 15 amino acids. Trimming stripped 3 bases from V and 8 bases from J, with 15 bases between. Germline V gene sequence: CDR1 SGHRS, CDR2 YFSETQ. The CDR3 DNA is TGCGCCAGCAGCTCCGATGTGGGAGGATATTCACCCCTCCACTTT. Translating it yields CASSSDVGGYSPLHF.

J is TRBJ1-2 and V is TRBV4-1; D ambiguous. The CDR3 spans 14 residues. The V end lost 0 bases, the J end lost 0 bases, and 5 bases lay between the germline ends. Germline-derived CDR1 and CDR2 are MGHRA and YSYEKL. CDR3 in DNA: TGCGCCAGCAGCCAAGAAACAGCTAACTATGGCTACACCTTC. Translating gives CASSQETANYGYTF.

The J gene is TRBJ2-7, the V gene TRBV27; a weak D match, TRBD2 (7 bases). CDR1 and CDR2 from the germline V gene are MNHEY and SMNVEV (reference sequence). V was shortened by 8 bases and J by 7 bases, with 24 bases between the two germline ends. The length of the CDR3 is 15 residues. The CDR3 region is CASSSLAGAKVEQYF. The CDR3 region has the DNA TGTGCCAGCTCGTCATTGGCGGGGGCTAAGGTTGAGCAGTACTTC.

The chain joins TRBV11-3 to TRBJ1-3; 11 bases are shared with TRBD1. The CDR3 totals 18 residues. From germline, CDR1 is SGHNT and CDR2 YENEEA. With 7 bases clipped from V and 2 bases from J, the junction kept 13 bases outside the gene matches. As DNA, the CDR3 is TGTGCCAGCACCCGATTGCACCTGGACAGGGGGCCTGGAAACACCATATATTTT. Translating it yields CASTRLHLDRGPGNTIYF.

The chain carries TRBV5-6 and TRBJ1-3, with 7 bases identical to TRBD1. This CDR3 is built from 17 residues. J gave up 0 bases and V 5 bases, and 11 bases lay outside the gene matches. Germline V lookup: CDR1 SGHDT, CDR2 YYEEEE. CDR3 sequence reads: CASSIEGGRSSGNTIYF. CDR3 nucleotides: TGTGCCAGCAGTATCGAAGGGGGCAGGAGCTCTGGAAACACCATATATTTT.

The chain links TRBV11-1 to TRBJ2-7; 8 bases line up with TRBD2. Germline V gene sequence: CDR1 SGHAT, CDR2 FQDESV (reference sequence). The CDR3 length is 14 residues. V lost 5 bases and J lost 0; bases outside the gene matches: 3. CDR3 sequence: CASSPGGSSYEQYF. In DNA, the CDR3 is TGTGCCAGCAGCCCGGGGGGGAGCTCCTACGAGCAGTACTTC.